These 5 T cell receptor beta chains came from one sample sequenced in a study of early T cells in non-severe SARS-CoV-2 infection. TCRdb re-analysed the 5' RACE reads in MiXCR, keeping a single row per CDR3 protein. The table lists 45,000 to 65,000 distinct CDR3 sequences, 9% to 9.5% of them singletons. The sequenced sample consisted of whole blood. The receptors were gathered from an adult who was a healthcare worker with PCR-confirmed SARS-CoV-2 infection or an uninfected control (not recorded which).

This clonotype has a count of ten or more. The CDR3 region has the DNA TGTGCCAGCAGCACCGGACAGGGTACCTATGGCTACACCTTC. Translating it yields CASSTGQGTYGYTF. The chain links TRBV5-5 to TRBJ1-2; 8 nucleotides align to TRBD1. Trimming at V came to 4 bases and at J to 4 bases, leaving 6 bases not matched to a gene. CDR1 is SGHKS and CDR2 is YYEKEE in the germline V gene (reference sequence). The CDR3 has 14 amino acids.

The chain has TRBV21-1 and TRBJ1-6; TRBD1 was called by the table and not checked on the DNA. TRBV21-1 constitutes a pseudogene. The CDR3 loop spans 20 amino acids. CDR3 nucleotides: TGTGCCAGCTCCCATACCCCGGGACAGGATCATGAGAGGATGGGTTCACCCCTCCACTTT. Amino acids: CASSHTPGQDHERMGSPLHF.

This clonotype appeared many times. The chain couples TRBV12-5 to TRBJ2-1; D is unclear. From germline, CDR1 is LGHNT and CDR2 FRNRAP. The CDR3 runs to 13 residues. Trimming pared 6 bases from V and 4 bases from J, leaving 10 bases between. CDR3 bases: TGTGCTAGTGGACTCACGTCATACAATGAGCAGTTCTTC. It translates to CASGLTSYNEQFF.

The rearrangement joins TRBV24-1 to TRBJ2-3; D remains ambiguous. Germline loops: CDR1 KGHDR, CDR2 SFDVKD. CDR3 length: 13 residues. Trimming removed 8 bases from V and 8 bases from J, with 16 bases in between. The CDR3 region is CATKAPSTGTQYF. In nucleotides, the CDR3 is TGTGCCACCAAGGCACCCTCGACGGGTACGCAGTATTTT.

CDR3 sequence reads: CASSPGLAADEQFF. CDR3 sequence (DNA): TGTGCCAGCAGCCCAGGACTAGCGGCGGATGAGCAGTTCTTC. The chain employs TRBV5-4 and TRBJ2-1; 10 nucleotides agree with TRBD2. Per germline, CDR1 SGHNT and CDR2 YYREEE (reference sequence). The junction had 6 bases not matched to a gene; V was cut back by 4 bases and J by 8 bases. The CDR3 spans 14 residues.